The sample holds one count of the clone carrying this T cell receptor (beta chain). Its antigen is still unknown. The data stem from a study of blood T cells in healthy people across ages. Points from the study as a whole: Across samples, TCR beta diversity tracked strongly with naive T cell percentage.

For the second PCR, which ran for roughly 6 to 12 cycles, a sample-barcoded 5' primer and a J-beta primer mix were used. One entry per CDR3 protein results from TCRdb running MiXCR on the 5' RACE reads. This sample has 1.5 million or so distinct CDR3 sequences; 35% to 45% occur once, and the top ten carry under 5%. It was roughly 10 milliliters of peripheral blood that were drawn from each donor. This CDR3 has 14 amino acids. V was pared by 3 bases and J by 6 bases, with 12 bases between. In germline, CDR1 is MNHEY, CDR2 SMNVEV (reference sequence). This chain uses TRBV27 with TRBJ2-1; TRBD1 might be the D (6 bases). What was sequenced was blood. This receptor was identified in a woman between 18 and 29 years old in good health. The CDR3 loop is CASSFKQGRNEQFF. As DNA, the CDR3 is TGTGCCAGCAGTTTCAAACAGGGACGCAATGAGCAGTTCTTC.